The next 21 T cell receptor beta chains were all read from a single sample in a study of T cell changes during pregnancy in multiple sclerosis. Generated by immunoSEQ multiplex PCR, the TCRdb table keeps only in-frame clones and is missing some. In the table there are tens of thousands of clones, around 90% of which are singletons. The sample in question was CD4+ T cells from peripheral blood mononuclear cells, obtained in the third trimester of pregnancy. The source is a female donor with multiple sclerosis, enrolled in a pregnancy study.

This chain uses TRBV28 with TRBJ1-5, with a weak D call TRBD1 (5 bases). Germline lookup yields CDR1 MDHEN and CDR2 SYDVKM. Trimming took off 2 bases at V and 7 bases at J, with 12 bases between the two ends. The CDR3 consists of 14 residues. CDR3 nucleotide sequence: TGTGCCAGCAGTTTAGGGGGGGGACGACAGCCCCAGCATTTT. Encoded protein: CASSLGGGRQPQHF.

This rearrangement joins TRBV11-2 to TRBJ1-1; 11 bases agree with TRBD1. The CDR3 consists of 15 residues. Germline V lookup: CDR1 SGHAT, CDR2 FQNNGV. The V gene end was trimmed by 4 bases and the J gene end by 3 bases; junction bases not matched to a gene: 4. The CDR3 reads CASSSGQGADTEAFF. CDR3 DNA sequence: TGTGCCAGCAGCTCAGGACAGGGGGCGGACACTGAAGCTTTCTTT. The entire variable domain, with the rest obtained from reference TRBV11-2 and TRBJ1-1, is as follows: EAGVAQSPRYKIIEKRQSVAFWCNPISGHATLYWYQQILGQGPKLLIQFQNNGVVDDSQLPKDRFSAERLKGVDSTLKIQPAKLEDSAVYLCASSSGQGADTEAFFGQGTRLTVV.

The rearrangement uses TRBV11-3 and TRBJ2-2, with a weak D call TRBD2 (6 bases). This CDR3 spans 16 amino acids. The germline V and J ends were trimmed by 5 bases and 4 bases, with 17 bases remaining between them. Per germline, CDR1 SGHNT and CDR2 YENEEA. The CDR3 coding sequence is TGTGCCAGCAGCCGTCGCGGAGGGGCGGGCACCGGGGAGCTGTTTTTT. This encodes CASSRRGGAGTGELFF.

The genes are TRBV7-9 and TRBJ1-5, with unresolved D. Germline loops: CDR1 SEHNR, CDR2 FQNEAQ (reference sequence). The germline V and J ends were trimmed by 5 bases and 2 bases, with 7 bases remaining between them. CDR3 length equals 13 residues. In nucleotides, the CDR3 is TGTGCCAGCAGCCCTCGGGGCAATCAGCCCCAGCATTTT. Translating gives CASSPRGNQPQHF.

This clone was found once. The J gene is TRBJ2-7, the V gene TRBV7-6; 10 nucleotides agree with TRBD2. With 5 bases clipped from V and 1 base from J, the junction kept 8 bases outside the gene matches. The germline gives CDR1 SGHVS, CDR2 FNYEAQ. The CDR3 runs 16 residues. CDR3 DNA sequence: TGTGCCAGCAGCGCCAGTCTAGCGGGGGTATCCTACGAGCAGTACTTC. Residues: CASSASLAGVSYEQYF.

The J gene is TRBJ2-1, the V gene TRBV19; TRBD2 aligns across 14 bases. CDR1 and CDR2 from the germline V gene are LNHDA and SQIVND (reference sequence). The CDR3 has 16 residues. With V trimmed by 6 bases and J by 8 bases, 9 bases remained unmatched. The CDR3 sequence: CASRGGLAGGKDEQFF. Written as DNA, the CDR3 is TGTGCCAGTAGGGGAGGACTAGCGGGAGGAAAAGATGAGCAGTTCTTC.

CDR3 sequence (DNA): TGTGCCAGCAGTTTGCGAGGGGGAGGCAATCAGCCCCAGCATTTT. Its translation is CASSLRGGGNQPQHF. V is TRBV28 and J is TRBJ1-5; D might be TRBD1 (6 bases). Germline V gene data show CDR1 as MDHEN and CDR2 as SYDVKM. V dropped 3 bases and J dropped 2 bases, with 11 bases sitting between them. CDR3 size: 15 residues. Using reference TRBV28 and TRBJ1-5 for the parts outside the CDR3, the full variable domain is DVKVTQSSRYLVKRTGEKVFLECVQDMDHENMFWYRQDPGLGLRLIYFSYDVKMKEKGDIPEGYSVSREKKERFSLILESASTNQTSMYLCASSLRGGGNQPQHFGDGTRLSIL.

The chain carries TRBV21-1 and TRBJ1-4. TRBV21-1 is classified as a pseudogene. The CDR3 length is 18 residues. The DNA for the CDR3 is TGTGCCAGCAGCAAAAACTACCGCCGAACGGGGGGCGGTGAAAAACTGTTTTTT. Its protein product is CASSKNYRRTGGGEKLFF.

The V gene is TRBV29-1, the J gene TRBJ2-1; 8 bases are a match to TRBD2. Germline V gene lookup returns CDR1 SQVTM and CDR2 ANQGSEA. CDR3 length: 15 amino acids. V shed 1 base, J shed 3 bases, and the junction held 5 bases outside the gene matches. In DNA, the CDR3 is TGCAGCGTTGAAGGGACTAGCCTTTTCTACAATGAGCAGTTCTTC. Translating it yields CSVEGTSLFYNEQFF.

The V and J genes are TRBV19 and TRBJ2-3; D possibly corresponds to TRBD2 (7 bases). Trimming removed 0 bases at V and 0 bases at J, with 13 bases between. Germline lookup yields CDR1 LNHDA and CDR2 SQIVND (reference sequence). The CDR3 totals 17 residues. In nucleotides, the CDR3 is TGTGCCAGTAGTATAGATTTCGGGGGGCAAAGCACAGATACGCAGTATTTT. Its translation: CASSIDFGGQSTDTQYF. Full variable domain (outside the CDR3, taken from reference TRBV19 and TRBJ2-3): DGGITQSPKYLFRKEGQNVTLSCEQNLNHDAMYWYRQDPGQGLRLIYYSQIVNDFQKGDIAEGYSVSREKKESFPLTVTSAQKNPTAFYLCASSIDFGGQSTDTQYFGPGTRLTVL.

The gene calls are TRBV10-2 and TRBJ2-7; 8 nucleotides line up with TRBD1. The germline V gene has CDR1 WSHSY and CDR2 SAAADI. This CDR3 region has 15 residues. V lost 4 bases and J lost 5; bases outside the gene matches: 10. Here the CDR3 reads CASSGRTGGTNEQYF. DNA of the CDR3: TGCGCCAGCAGTGGACGAACAGGGGGAACAAACGAGCAGTACTTC.

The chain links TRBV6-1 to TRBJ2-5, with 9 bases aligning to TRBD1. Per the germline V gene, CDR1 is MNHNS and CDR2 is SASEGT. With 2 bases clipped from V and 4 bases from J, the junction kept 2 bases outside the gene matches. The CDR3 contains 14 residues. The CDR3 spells CASSESGQGETQYF. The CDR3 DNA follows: TGTGCCAGCAGTGAATCGGGACAGGGAGAGACCCAGTACTTC.

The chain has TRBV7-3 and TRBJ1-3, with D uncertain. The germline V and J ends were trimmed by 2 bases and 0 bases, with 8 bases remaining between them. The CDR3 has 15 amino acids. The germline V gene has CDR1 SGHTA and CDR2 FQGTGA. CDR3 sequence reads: CASSLSHFSGNTIYF. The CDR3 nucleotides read TGTGCCAGCAGCTTATCCCATTTCTCTGGAAACACCATATATTTT.

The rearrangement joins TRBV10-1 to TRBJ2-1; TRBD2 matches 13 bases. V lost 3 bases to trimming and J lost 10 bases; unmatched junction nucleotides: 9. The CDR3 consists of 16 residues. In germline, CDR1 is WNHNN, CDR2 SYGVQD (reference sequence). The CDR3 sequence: CASSDPGTSGIGEQFF. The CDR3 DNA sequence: TGCGCCAGCAGTGACCCCGGGACTAGCGGGATCGGGGAGCAGTTCTTC.

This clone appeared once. Written as DNA, the CDR3 is TGCGCCAGCAGCTTGTTAGGGACAGGAGGGTGGAACACTGAAGCTTTCTTT. Encoded protein: CASSLLGTGGWNTEAFF. This chain links TRBV5-1 with TRBJ1-1; TRBD1 aligns across 8 bases. The germline CDR1 and CDR2 sequences are SGHRS and YFSETQ. Trimming cost V 1 base and J 1 base; bases outside gene matches: 9. This CDR3 has 17 residues.

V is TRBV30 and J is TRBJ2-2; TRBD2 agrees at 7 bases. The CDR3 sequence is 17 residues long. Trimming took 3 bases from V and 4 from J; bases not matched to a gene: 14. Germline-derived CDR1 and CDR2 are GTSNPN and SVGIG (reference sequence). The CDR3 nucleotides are TGTGCCTGGAGCCACGAAAAGGGAGGGGTATCCACCGGGGAGCTGTTTTTT. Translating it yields CAWSHEKGGVSTGELFF.

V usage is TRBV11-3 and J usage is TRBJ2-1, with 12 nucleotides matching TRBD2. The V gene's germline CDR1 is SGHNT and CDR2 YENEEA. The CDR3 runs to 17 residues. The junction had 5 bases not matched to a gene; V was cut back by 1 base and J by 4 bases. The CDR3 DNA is TGTGCCAGCAGCTTAGGGATTCTAGCGGGAGGGTACAATGAGCAGTTCTTC. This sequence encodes CASSLGILAGGYNEQFF.

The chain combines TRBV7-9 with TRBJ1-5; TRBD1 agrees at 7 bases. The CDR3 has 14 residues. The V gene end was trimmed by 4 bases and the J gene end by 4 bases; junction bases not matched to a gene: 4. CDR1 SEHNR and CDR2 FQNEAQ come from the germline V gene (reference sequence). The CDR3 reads CASSSRDSNQPQHF. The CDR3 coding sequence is TGTGCCAGCAGCTCCCGGGACAGTAATCAGCCCCAGCATTTT.

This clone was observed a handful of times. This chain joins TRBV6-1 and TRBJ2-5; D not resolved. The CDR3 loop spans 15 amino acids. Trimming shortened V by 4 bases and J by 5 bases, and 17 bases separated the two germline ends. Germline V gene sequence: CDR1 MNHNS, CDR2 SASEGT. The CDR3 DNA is TGTGCCAGCAGTGTTCCAGCGATCCCAAGGGAGACCCAGTACTTC. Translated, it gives CASSVPAIPRETQYF.

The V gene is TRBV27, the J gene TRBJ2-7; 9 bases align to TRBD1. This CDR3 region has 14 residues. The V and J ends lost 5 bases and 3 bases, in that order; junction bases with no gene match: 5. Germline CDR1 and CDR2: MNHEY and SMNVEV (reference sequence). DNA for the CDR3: TGTGCCAGCAGTAGGACAGGGGACGACTACGAGCAGTACTTC. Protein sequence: CASSRTGDDYEQYF.

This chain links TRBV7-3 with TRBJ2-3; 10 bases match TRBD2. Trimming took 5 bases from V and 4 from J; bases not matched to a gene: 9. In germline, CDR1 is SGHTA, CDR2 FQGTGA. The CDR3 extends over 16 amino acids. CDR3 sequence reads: CASSPAGGPISDTQYF. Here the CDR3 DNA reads TGTGCCAGCAGCCCAGCGGGAGGGCCCATCTCAGATACGCAGTATTTT.